What follows are 2 T cell receptor beta chains derived from one specimen sequenced in a study of blood T cells in healthy people across ages. PCR was performed a second time for roughly 6 to 12 cycles using a sample-barcoded 5' primer and a J-beta primer mix. TCRdb processed the 5' RACE reads anew with MiXCR; each CDR3 protein has one entry. Of roughly 930,000 distinct CDR3 sequences listed, about 44% are singletons. Sequenced: blood. The receptors shown here come from a man aged 30-40 years in good health.

About this clonotype itself: Possible read error: a much larger clone is one base away. The V call is TRBV28, the J call TRBJ2-6, with 9 bases matching TRBD1. This CDR3 is 16 amino acids long. Germline V gene lookup returns CDR1 MDHEN and CDR2 SYDVKM. CDR3 in DNA: TGTGCCTGCAGTTTACAGGGGGCAGCTGGGGCCAACGTCCTGACTTTC. Amino acids: CACSLQGAAGANVLTF.

This chain connects TRBV20-1 to TRBJ1-6, with TRBD1 as a possible D gene (5 bases). CDR3 length equals 15 residues. CDR1 DFQATT and CDR2 SNEGSKA come from the germline V gene (reference sequence). V lost 1 base to trimming and J lost 7 bases, with 14 bases between them. CDR3: CSARGSGLGNSPLHF. CDR3 DNA: TGCAGTGCTAGAGGCTCAGGGCTGGGGAATTCACCCCTCCACTTT.